This TCR beta chain was recovered during a study of CD4 T cells in relation to SARS-CoV-2 and coronaviruses. Assay used: immunoSEQ multiplex PCR; TCRdb lists only in-frame clones, some missing. The sample holds fewer than 35,000 clones, about three quarters seen once. The CDR3 contains 14 residues. Germline lookup yields CDR1 SEHNR and CDR2 FQNEAQ (reference sequence). The ends were cut back, 1 base at V and 8 bases at J, with 11 bases in the middle. With regard to this clone: Its antigen is as yet unknown.

Sequenced: memory CD4+ T cells from PBMCs, cultured in vitro. V gene TRBV7-9 combines with J gene TRBJ1-4; possible D gene TRBD1, 5 bases. This receptor was taken from an adult with COVID-19. CDR3 coding DNA: TGTGCCAGCAGCTTAGGGGGCGCTTACGAAAAACTGTTTTTT. Its protein is CASSLGGAYEKLFF.